The present T cell receptor beta chain was sequenced within a study of blood T cell repertoires in COVID-19. Study context: There were acute and convalescent COVID-19 samples, and they came from the United States, Italy and Spain. T cells, B-cell-depleted T cells, or PBMCs provided the cDNA or gDNA that served as material.

How the authors handled the data: How many nucleated cells were present was estimated from reference gene primer amplification. Measured with immunoSEQ multiplex PCR; TCRdb has only the in-frame clones, and not every one. V and J calls and clone size are given by that table; D and trimming were obtained from the DNA. The sample shows about 220,000 clones, approximately 80% of them seen only once. The CDR3 length is 13 residues. The V gene end was trimmed by 7 bases and the J gene end by 3 bases; junction bases not matched to a gene: 6. Germline V gene data show CDR1 as SQVTM and CDR2 as ANQGSEA. The chain employs TRBV29-1 and TRBJ1-2; 9 positions agree with TRBD1. This sequence originates from a human donor in a cohort sampled during active COVID-19. The sequenced sample was peripheral blood. The DNA for the CDR3 is TGCAGCGCTGGGACAGGGACAGACTATGGCTACACCTTC. Translating gives CSAGTGTDYGYTF.